The 5 T cell receptor beta chains in this list originate from one sample, sequenced in a study of cytomegalovirus exposure and HLA in healthy donors. The PCR contained 60 Vbeta and 13 Jbeta primers. Sequenced by immunoSEQ multiplex PCR; TCRdb stores in-frame clones only, minus some. The sample includes some 180,000 clones, roughly 70% of them seen just once. The specimen sequenced was PBMCs. The source of these receptors is a male donor in good health and CMV-seronegative.

This clone has just a few counts. CDR3 in amino acids: CASSGTGGDTGELFF. The CDR3 nucleotides read TGTGCCAGTAGTGGGACAGGGGGGGACACCGGGGAGCTGTTTTTT. The chain joins TRBV19 to TRBJ2-2; 11 bases line up with TRBD1. The CDR3 runs 15 residues. With V trimmed by 5 bases and J by 3 bases, 2 bases remained unmatched. Germline V gene lookup returns CDR1 LNHDA and CDR2 SQIVND (reference sequence).

The chain links TRBV12-5 to TRBJ1-2; D not resolved. Trimming took off 6 bases at V and 8 bases at J, with 7 bases between the two ends. Germline V gives CDR1 LGHNT, CDR2 FRNRAP. The CDR3 has 10 residues. For the CDR3, the DNA is TGTGCTAGTGGCTCCCTCGGCTACACCTTC. Amino acid sequence: CASGSLGYTF. The full variable domain, completed using reference TRBV12-5 and TRBJ1-2, is DARVTQTPRHKVTEMGQEVTMRCQPILGHNTVFWYRQTMMQGLELLAYFRNRAPLDDSGMPKDRFSAEMPDATLATLKIQPSEPRDSAVYFCASGSLGYTFGSGTRLTVV.

J is TRBJ2-1 and V is TRBV6-1; 8 nucleotides agree with TRBD2. The CDR3 contains 15 residues. V lost 1 base, J lost 10 bases, and 9 bases stayed unmatched. Germline values: CDR1 MNHNS, CDR2 SASEGT. The DNA for the CDR3 is TGTGCCAGCAGTGAAGGGCGGGGGGCCTTTTTCGAGCAGTTCTTC. Amino acid sequence: CASSEGRGAFFEQFF.

The rearrangement uses TRBV9 and TRBJ1-2, with unresolved D. V lost 2 bases, J lost 4 bases, and 12 bases lay in between. The CDR3 has 14 amino acids. The V gene's germline CDR1 is SGDLS and CDR2 YYNGEE. The CDR3 DNA follows: TGTGCCAGCAGCGTTTCGTCCTTATCCTATGGCTACACCTTC. It translates to CASSVSSLSYGYTF.

The chain couples TRBV10-3 to TRBJ2-7; D is perhaps TRBD2 (5 bases). Germline assignment: CDR1 ENHRY and CDR2 SYGVKD. V was trimmed by 10 bases and J by 4 bases, leaving 20 bases between them. The CDR3 has 14 residues. CDR3 in amino acids: CASSPGELGYEQYF. CDR3 DNA sequence: TGTGCCAGTTCCCCAGGCGAACTAGGATACGAGCAGTACTTC.